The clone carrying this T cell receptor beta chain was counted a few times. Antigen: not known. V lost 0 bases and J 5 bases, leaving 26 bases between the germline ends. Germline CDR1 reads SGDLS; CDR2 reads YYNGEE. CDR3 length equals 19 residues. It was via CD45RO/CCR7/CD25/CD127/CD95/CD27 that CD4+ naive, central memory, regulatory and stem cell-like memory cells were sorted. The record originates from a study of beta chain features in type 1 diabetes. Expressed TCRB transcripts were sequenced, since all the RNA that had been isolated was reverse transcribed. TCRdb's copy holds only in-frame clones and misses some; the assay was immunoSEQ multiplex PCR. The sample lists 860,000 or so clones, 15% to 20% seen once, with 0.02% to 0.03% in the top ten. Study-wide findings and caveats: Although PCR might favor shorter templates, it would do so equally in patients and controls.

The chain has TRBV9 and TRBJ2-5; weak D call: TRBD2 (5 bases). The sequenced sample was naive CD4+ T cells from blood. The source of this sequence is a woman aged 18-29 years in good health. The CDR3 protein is CASSVVTPKPPEVWETQYF. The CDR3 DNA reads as TGTGCCAGCAGCGTAGTCACCCCAAAACCTCCGGAGGTCTGGGAGACCCAGTACTTC.